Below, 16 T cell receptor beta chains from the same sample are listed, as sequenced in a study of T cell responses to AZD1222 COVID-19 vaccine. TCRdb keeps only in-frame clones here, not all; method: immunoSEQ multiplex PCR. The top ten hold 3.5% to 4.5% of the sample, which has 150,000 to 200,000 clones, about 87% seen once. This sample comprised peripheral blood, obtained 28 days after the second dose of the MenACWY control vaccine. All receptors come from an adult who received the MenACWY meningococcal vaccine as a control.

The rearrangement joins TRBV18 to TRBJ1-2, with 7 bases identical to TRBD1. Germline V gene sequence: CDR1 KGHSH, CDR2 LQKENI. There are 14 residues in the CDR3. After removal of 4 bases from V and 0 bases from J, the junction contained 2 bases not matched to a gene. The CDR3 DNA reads TGTGCCAGCTCACTTGACAGGGCTAACTATGGCTACACCTTC. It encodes CASSLDRANYGYTF.

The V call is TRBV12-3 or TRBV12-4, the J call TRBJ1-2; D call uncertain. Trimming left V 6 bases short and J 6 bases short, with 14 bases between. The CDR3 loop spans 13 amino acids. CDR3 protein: CASSPLYEDGYTF. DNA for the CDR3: TGTGCCAGCAGCCCATTGTACGAGGATGGCTACACCTTC.

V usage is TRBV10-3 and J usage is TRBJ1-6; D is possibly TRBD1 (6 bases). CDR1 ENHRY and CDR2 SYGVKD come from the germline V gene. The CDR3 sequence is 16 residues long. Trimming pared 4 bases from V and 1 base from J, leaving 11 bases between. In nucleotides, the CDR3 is TGTGCCATCAGTGGGTCAGGGGAATCCTATAATTCACCCCTCCACTTT. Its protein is CAISGSGESYNSPLHF.

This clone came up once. CDR3 loop: CASRDNPGGSGYTF. The CDR3 DNA sequence: TGTGCCAGCAGAGACAACCCAGGAGGGTCTGGCTACACCTTC. The chain employs TRBV28 and TRBJ1-2, with D uncertain. Deletions cut 6 bases from V and 7 bases from J, with 18 bases between. CDR3 length: 14 amino acids. Germline-derived CDR1 and CDR2 are MDHEN and SYDVKM.

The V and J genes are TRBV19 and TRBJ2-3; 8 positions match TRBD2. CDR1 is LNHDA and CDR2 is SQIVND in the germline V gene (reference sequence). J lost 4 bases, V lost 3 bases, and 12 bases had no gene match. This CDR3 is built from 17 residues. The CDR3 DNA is TGTGCCAGTAGTATGAGAGCGGGAGACTCCGGGGCAGATACGCAGTATTTT. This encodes CASSMRAGDSGADTQYF. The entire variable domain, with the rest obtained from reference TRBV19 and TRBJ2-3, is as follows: DGGITQSPKYLFRKEGQNVTLSCEQNLNHDAMYWYRQDPGQGLRLIYYSQIVNDFQKGDIAEGYSVSREKKESFPLTVTSAQKNPTAFYLCASSMRAGDSGADTQYFGPGTRLTVL.

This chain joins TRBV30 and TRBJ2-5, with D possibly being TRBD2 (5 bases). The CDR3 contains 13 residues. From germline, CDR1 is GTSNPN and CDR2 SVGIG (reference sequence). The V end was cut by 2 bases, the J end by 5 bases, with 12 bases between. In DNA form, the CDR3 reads TGTGCCTGGAGTCACCTAGCCCCGGAGACCCAGTACTTC. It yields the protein CAWSHLAPETQYF.

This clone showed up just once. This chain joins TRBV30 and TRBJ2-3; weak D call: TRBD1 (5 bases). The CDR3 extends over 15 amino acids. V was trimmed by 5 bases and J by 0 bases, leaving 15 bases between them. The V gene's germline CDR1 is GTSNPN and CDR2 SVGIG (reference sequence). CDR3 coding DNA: TGTGCCTGGGGGAACAGGCTGGCTAGCACAGATACGCAGTATTTT. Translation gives CAWGNRLASTDTQYF. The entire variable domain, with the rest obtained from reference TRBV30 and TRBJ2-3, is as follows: SQTIHQWPATLVQPVGSPLSLECTVEGTSNPNLYWYRQAAGRGLQLLFYSVGIGQISSEVPQNLSASRPQDRQFILSSKKLLLSDSGFYLCAWGNRLASTDTQYFGPGTRLTVL.

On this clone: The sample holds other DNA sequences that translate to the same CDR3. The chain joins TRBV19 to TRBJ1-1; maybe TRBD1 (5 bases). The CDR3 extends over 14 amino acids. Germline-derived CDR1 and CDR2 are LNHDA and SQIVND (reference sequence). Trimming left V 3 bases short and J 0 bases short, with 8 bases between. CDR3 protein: CASSIRGLNTEAFF. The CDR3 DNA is TGTGCCAGTAGTATTAGGGGCTTGAACACTGAAGCTTTCTTT.

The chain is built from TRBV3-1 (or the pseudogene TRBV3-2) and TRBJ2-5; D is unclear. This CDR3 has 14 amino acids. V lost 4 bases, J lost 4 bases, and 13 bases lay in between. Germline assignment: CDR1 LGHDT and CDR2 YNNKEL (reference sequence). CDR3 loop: CASSRPGTLETQYF. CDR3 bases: TGTGCCAGCAGCCGCCCTGGAACGTTAGAGACCCAGTACTTC.

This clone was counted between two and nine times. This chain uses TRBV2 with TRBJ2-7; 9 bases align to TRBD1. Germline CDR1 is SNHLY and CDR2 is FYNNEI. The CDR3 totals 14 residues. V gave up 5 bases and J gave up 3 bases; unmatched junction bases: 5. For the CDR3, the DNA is TGTGCCAGCAGTCCTTGGACAGGGGTCTACGAGCAGTACTTC. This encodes CASSPWTGVYEQYF.

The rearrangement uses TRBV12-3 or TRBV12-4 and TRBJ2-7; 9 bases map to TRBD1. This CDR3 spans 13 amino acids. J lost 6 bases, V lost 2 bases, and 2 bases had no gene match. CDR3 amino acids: CASSLLDRGEQYF. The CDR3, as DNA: TGTGCCAGCAGTTTACTGGACAGGGGCGAGCAGTACTTC.

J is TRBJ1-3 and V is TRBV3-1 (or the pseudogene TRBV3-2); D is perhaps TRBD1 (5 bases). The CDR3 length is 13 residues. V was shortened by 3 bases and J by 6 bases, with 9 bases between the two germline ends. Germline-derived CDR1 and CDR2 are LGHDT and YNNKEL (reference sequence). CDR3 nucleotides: TGTGCCAGCAGCCAGGGGGTAGTAAACACCATATATTTT. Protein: CASSQGVVNTIYF.

The DNA for the CDR3 is TGTGCCAGCAGACGACCCGGTGGCAGCGACTACGAGCAGTACTTC. Protein product: CASRRPGGSDYEQYF. The chain uses TRBV7-2 and TRBJ2-7; no firm D call. This CDR3 is built from 15 residues. The germline V gene has CDR1 SGHTA and CDR2 FQGNSA. The V end lost 6 bases, the J end lost 3 bases, and 18 bases lay between the germline ends. Combining the CDR3 with reference TRBV7-2 and TRBJ2-7 gives the whole variable domain GAGVSQSPSNKVTEKGKDVELRCDPISGHTALYWYRQSLGQGLEFLIYFQGNSAPDKSGLPSDRFSAERTGGSVSTLTIQRTQQEDSAVYLCASRRPGGSDYEQYFGPGTRLTVT.

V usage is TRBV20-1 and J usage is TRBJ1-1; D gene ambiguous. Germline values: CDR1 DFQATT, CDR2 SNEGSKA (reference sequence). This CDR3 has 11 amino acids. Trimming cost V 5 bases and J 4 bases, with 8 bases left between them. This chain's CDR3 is CSAPPATEAFF. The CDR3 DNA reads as TGCAGTGCTCCCCCGGCCACTGAAGCTTTCTTT.

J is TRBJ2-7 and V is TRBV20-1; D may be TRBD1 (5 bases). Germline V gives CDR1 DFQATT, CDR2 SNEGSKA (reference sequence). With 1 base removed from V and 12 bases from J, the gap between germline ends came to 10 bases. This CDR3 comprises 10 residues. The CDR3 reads CSARAPGLYF. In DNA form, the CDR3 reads TGCAGTGCTAGAGCGCCAGGGTTGTACTTC.

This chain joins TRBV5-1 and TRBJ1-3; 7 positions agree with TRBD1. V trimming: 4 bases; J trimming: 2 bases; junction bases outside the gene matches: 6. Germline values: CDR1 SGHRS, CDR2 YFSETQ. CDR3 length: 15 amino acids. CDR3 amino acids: CASSLGQRAGNTIYF. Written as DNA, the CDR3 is TGCGCCAGCAGCCTGGGACAGAGAGCTGGAAACACCATATATTTT.